The text below deals with one T cell receptor (beta chain). The clone's antigen remains unknown. No clone much larger than this one lies a single base away; base qualities are absent. Sample time point, as interpreted from the label and publication: newly diagnosed, previously untreated cHL patient sample. PBMCs from patients with newly diagnosed, previously untreated classical Hodgkin lymphoma were sequenced as a comparison group for the relapsed/refractory trial patients. Peripheral blood was collected in 8 mL Vacutainer Cell Preparation Tubes, from which PBMCs were isolated by centrifugation and then cryopreserved. Genomic DNA was extracted with the Qiagen DNeasy kit from unsorted PBMCs and from negatively selected CD4+ and CD8+ fractions. Amplification of TCR beta CDR3 regions was done by immunoSEQ multiplex PCR with primers that anneal to V and J segments. A synthetic immune receptor repertoire was used to minimize amplification bias, and any residual bias was removed computationally once sequencing was done. On the authors' methods: Custom Python scripts were used to quantify repertoire diversity as the Shannon entropy index. Unsorted, CD4+ and CD8+ repertoires were analyzed separately, except for combined analyses in which CD4+ and CD8+ sequences were merged in silico. This immuneACCESS table, as held by TCRdb, lists in-frame sequences with V and J called but not all clones. Of the missing ones, under half trace to an unresolved V gene in checked studies; the others have no known cause. V and J calls and clone size are those listed in that table; D and trimming were worked out from the DNA. The sample table holds approximately 35,000 clones, of which 94% were seen once. 2.3% of the sample is held by the ten biggest clonotypes.

This entry comes from a study of PD-1 blockade in classical Hodgkin lymphoma (dated by TCRdb to about 2020). Concerning the study at large: To define a peripheral blood immune signature of response to PD-1 blockade in classical Hodgkin lymphoma, the study combined TCR beta sequencing with CyTOF. Overall study results and their limits: Newly diagnosed patients were reported to have lower baseline TCR diversity than healthy donors, and relapsed/refractory patients were reported to have lower baseline TCR diversity still. The study was limited to a single clinical trial cohort, and causes of repertoire differences, possibly disease activity or prior therapy, remained undefined.

The receptor was isolated from a human donor with classical Hodgkin lymphoma. Sequencing was carried out using peripheral blood mononuclear cells (PBMCs).

The CDR3 amino acid sequence is: CASSQAGTVAFF. The nucleotides are TGTGCCAGCAGCCAAGCTGGGACAGTGGCTTTCTTT. The chain was built from TRBV14 and TRBJ1-1, and 7 bases in between align with TRBD1. The CDR3 runs 12 amino acids, cysteine and phenylalanine included. The sequence is cut down to CDR3 DNA, 36 bases in frame from base 1. CDR1 is given as SGHDN and CDR2 as FVKESK, both from the germline V gene. Trimming takes 1 base off V and 11 bases off J; junction bases not matched to a gene: 4.